This entry describes one TCR beta chain. This clonotype was seen many times. Its recognized antigen is unknown. Base quality data are lacking; no much larger clone is found one base away. The hyperthyroidism patients were between 18 and 65 years old and newly diagnosed, with a disease duration of less than 2 months. Any patient with an uncontrolled infection, another autoimmune disease, pregnancy or lactation was excluded. Diagnoses were established on the basis of clinical symptoms, serum thyroxine and TRAb, thyroid ultrasound, and orbital computed tomography. Blood from progressor patients was collected at the time of first diagnosis with hyperthyroidism, before any ophthalmopathy symptoms had appeared. PBMCs were isolated from approximately 10 ml of fresh peripheral blood by Ficoll-Paque density gradient centrifugation. Patients classed as progressors first received a Graves' hyperthyroidism diagnosis and then went on to develop ophthalmopathy during follow-up. Total RNA was extracted using Trizol reagent, and RNA quality was assessed on an Agilent 2100 Bioanalyzer.

Amplification of TCR beta CDR3 regions was carried out from RNA transcripts. A first-round RT-PCR of the TCR CDR3 used the HTBI primer set with the Qiagen OneStep RT-PCR kit. Libraries were constructed in a second round of multiplex PCR, after which size selection and purification were performed. The libraries were sequenced on an Illumina HiSeq2000 using paired-end 100 bp reads. The original pipeline was this. SOAPnuke was used to process the raw data, removing reads that contained adapters or uncalled bases, had a mean Phred below 15, or lacked an exact match to the constant primer or identifier. COPE v1.2.5 was used to merge high-quality paired reads, and clonotypes were defined as unique nucleotide sequences. MiTCR v1.1 was used to align clonotypes to the IMGT TRBV, TRBD and TRBJ reference segments. The analysis included only V-J combinations with a frequency above 0.0001, which together covered more than 98% of the repertoires. The TCS score was defined as the ratio of F50 (clonal expansion) to E x V (chaos), calculated using BLOSUM62-based TCRdist between CDR3 peptides within each V-J. Welch's t-statistics and random forest reduced approximately 520 V-J features to fewer than 15, which were used in a naive Bayes classifier (R e1071). TCRdb trimmed public reads at Q25 via fastp, called clones via MiXCR and kept in-frame beta chains. Entries are consolidated by CDR3 protein sequence, retaining the most common genes and DNA. It is TCRdb's table, rather than the study itself, that gives the V and J calls and clone size. Within this sample are around 380,000 distinct CDR3 sequences, with approximately 15% of them counted one time only. The ten largest make up 20% of the sample.

V has 5 bases trimmed and J has 0 bases trimmed; junction bases matching no gene number 3. For CDR1 and CDR2, the germline V gene lists MNHNS and SASEGT. Reading from cysteine to phenylalanine, the CDR3 counts 17 amino acids. Only CDR3 DNA is held: 51 bases, read in frame from base 1. The data derive from a study of T cells in Graves' hyperthyroidism and ophthalmopathy (dated by TCRdb to between 2018 and 2020). Notes on the research overall: Peripheral blood was sampled at the time of initial diagnosis, prior to any treatment. TCR V-J signatures able to tell the groups apart were searched for in a discovery cohort of about a hundred patients, of whom fewer than 45 had Graves' ophthalmopathy and more than 55 had stable Graves' hyperthyroidism. Prospective prediction of ophthalmopathy was tested in an independent validation cohort of some 19 hyperthyroidism patients and some 17 patients who later progressed to ophthalmopathy. The 75 to 100 discovery patients were divided at random into training and test sets in a 7:3 ratio. Thyroid tissue and blood T-cell repertoires from about six Graves' hyperthyroidism patients were also compared in the study. After blood sampling, hyperthyroidism patients were treated with methimazole at a starting dose of 30 mg daily, and ophthalmopathy patients were treated with high-dose intravenous methylprednisolone. The paper describes TCR Vbeta CDR3 sequencing of 140 or so peripheral blood samples, made up of around 41 ophthalmopathy patients, some 76 hyperthyroidism patients and around 17 progressor patients. What the study reported, not specific to this receptor: Most expanded thyroid clonotypes (frequency above 0.001) were also detected in blood, suggesting blood repertoires may reflect thyroid immune responses. Sample size was not statistically predetermined, and blinding of investigators to group allocation was not performed. In cross-validation, a model built on a 13 V-J signature told ophthalmopathy apart from stable hyperthyroidism with over 85% sensitivity and about 81% specificity, and in testing the same model reached 80%/75%. In validation, progression to ophthalmopathy was predicted by the model with 70.59% sensitivity and under 85% specificity, a median of approximately 6.5 months before onset.

The sequence came from a man aged 30 to 45 with Graves' hyperthyroidism that later progressed to Graves' ophthalmopathy. The V gene is TRBV6-1 and the J gene is TRBJ2-2, with TRBD2 matching 13 junction bases. Specimen: blood. The encoded CDR3 is CASSTGTSGANTGELFF. The DNA sequence is given as TGTGCCAGCAGTACCGGGACTAGCGGGGCGAACACCGGGGAGCTGTTTTTT.